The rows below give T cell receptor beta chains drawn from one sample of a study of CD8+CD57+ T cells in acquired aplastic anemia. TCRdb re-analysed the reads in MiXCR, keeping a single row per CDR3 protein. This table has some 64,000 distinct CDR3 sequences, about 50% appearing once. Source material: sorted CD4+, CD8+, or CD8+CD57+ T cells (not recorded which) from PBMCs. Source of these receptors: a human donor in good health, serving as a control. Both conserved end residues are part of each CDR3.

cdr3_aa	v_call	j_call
CASSLAGGSTEAFF	TRBV5-1	TRBJ1-1
CATKLEGMNTEAFF	TRBV6-1	TRBJ1-1
CASSTRQSHEKLFF	TRBV28	TRBJ1-4
CSVGSTRTDGYTF	TRBV29-1	TRBJ1-2
CASSARNRGVNEQFF	TRBV3-1	TRBJ2-1
CASSLTGTLNEQFF	TRBV7-2	TRBJ2-1
CSARMFQRLYGYTF	TRBV20-1	TRBJ1-2
CATSRGGTGSYEQYF	TRBV15	TRBJ2-7
CASSFEGSSYNEQFF	TRBV7-9	TRBJ2-1
CSVETGLNGYTF	TRBV29-1	TRBJ1-2
CASSSLRGSPLHF	TRBV7-3	TRBJ1-6
CSVDRGDGAFF	TRBV29-1	TRBJ1-1
CASIGTREGLDNEQFF	TRBV11-1	TRBJ2-1